This TCR beta chain comes out of a study of PD-L1 blockade in urothelial cancer. The overall study: Atezolizumab at 1,200 mg intravenously every 3 weeks was started by patients in the mid-2010s. The study recovered a median of roughly 140,000 T cells per blood sample.

Time point reported: peripheral blood 6 weeks after treatment start. Patients were diagnosed with urothelial carcinoma, either locally advanced or metastatic. A total of 1 to 8 samples per patient were collected pretreatment and on-treatment. TCRdb's table, derived via immunoSEQ multiplex PCR, lists solely in-frame clones and lacks some. In the table there are tens of thousands of clones, roughly 83% of which are singletons. With 6 bases removed from V and 9 bases from J, the gap between germline ends came to 15 bases. Per the germline V gene, CDR1 is SNHLY and CDR2 is FYNNEI. The CDR3 contains 13 residues.

The input for sequencing was PBMCs, taken around atezolizumab (anti-PD-L1) treatment. The rearrangement uses TRBV2 and TRBJ1-5; D is perhaps TRBD1 (6 bases). This sequence originates from a man in his 70s with urothelial cancer. The CDR3 DNA reads TGTGCCAGCAGAGGGGACACCGCAGGGCCCCAGCATTTT. It yields the protein CASRGDTAGPQHF.